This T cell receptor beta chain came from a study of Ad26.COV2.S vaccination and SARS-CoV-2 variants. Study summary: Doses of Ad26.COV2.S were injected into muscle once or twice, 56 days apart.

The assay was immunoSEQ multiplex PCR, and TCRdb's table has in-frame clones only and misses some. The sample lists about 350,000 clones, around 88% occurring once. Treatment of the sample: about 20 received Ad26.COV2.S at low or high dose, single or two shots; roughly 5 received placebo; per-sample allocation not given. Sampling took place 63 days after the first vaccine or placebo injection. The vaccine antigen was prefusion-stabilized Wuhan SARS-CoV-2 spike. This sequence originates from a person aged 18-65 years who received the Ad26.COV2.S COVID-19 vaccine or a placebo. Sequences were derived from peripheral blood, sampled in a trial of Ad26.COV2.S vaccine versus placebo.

The chain's CDR3 is CASSGTGGFEEQYF. CDR3 DNA: TGTGCCAGCTCCGGGACAGGGGGATTTGAGGAGCAGTACTTC. The chain employs TRBV6-6 and TRBJ2-7; 11 nucleotides match TRBD1. Germline loops: CDR1 MNHNY, CDR2 SVGAGI (reference sequence). V lost 8 bases and J lost 7; bases outside the gene matches: 10. This CDR3 region has 14 residues.